This TCR beta chain was found in a study of T cell responses to AZD1222 COVID-19 vaccine. Study findings and constraints: Two doses of AZD1222 preceded a rise in Spike-specific TCR breadth and depth. Mostly white British, mostly female donors; authors suggested clonal diversity may be underestimated.

This clone was observed a single time. Its antigen remains unknown. Libraries were prepared by immunoSEQ multiplex PCR; TCRdb keeps only in-frame clonotypes and omits some of them. This sample has over 45,000 clones, with roughly 90% found just once. The input for sequencing was peripheral blood, taken on day 0 of AZD1222 vaccination. The clonotype originates from an adult in good health.

CDR3 nucleotides: TGTGCCACCAGTGAGAGGGTGGGCCAAGAGACCCAGTACTTC. Translating gives CATSERVGQETQYF. This sequence joins TRBV24-1 and TRBJ2-5; weak D call: TRBD2 (5 bases). The CDR3 extends over 14 amino acids. Germline V gene data show CDR1 as KGHDR and CDR2 as SFDVKD. Trimming removed 4 bases at V and 1 base at J, with 9 bases between.